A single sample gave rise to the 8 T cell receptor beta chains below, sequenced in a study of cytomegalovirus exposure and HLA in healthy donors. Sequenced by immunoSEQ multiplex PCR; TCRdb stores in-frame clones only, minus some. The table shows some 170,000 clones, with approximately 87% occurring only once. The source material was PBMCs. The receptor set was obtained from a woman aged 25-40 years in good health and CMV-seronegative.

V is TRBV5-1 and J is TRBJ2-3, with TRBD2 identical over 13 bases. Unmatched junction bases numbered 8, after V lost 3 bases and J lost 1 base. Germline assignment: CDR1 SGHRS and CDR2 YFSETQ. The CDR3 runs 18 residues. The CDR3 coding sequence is TGCGCCAGCAGCTCCGGACTAGCGGGGGTGGGGGGCACAGATACGCAGTATTTT. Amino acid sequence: CASSSGLAGVGGTDTQYF.

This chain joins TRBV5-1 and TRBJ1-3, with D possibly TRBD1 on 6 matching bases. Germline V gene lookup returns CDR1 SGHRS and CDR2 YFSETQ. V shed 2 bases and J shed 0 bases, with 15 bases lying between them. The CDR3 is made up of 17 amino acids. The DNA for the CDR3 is TGCGCCAGCAGCTTCGTAGGGGGAGTAGACTCTGGAAACACCATATATTTT. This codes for CASSFVGGVDSGNTIYF.

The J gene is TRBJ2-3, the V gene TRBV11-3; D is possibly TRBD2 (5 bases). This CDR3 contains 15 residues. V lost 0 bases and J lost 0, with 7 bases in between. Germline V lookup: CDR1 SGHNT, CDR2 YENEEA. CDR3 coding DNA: TGTGCCAGCAGCTTAGATTCGGGGAGCACAGATACGCAGTATTTT. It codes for CASSLDSGSTDTQYF.

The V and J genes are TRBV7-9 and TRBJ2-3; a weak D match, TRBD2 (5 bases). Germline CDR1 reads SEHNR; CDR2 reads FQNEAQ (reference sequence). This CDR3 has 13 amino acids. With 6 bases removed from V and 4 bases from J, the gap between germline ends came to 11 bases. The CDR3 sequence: CASSRSGSDTQYF. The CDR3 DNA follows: TGTGCCAGCAGTCGATCGGGATCAGATACGCAGTATTTT.

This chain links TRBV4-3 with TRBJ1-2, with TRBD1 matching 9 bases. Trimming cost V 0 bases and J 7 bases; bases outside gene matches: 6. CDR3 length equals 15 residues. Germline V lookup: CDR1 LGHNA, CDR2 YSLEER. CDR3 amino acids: CASSQDRDRVVGYTF. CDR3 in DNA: TGCGCCAGCAGCCAAGATCGGGACAGGGTGGTTGGCTACACCTTC.

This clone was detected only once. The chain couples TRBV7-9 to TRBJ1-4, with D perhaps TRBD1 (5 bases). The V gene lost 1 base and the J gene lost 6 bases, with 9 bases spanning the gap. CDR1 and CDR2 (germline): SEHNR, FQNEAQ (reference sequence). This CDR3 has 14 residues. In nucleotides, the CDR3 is TGTGCCAGCAGCTTAGGGGACTTCGATGAAAAACTGTTTTTT. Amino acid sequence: CASSLGDFDEKLFF.

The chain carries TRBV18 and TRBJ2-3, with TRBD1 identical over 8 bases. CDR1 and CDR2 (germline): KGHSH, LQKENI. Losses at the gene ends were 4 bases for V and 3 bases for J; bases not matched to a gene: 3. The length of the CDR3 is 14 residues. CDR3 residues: CASSLGQGTDTQYF. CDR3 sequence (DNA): TGTGCCAGCTCACTCGGACAGGGAACAGATACGCAGTATTTT.

CDR3 region: CASSLTGTSGGASYEQYF. CDR3 bases: TGTGCCAGCAGCCTTACCGGGACTAGCGGGGGGGCCTCCTACGAGCAGTACTTC. The chain has TRBV7-2 and TRBJ2-7; 16 positions match TRBD2. The V gene end was trimmed by 5 bases and the J gene end by 0 bases; junction bases not matched to a gene: 7. The V gene's germline CDR1 is SGHTA and CDR2 FQGNSA. The CDR3 is made up of 18 amino acids.